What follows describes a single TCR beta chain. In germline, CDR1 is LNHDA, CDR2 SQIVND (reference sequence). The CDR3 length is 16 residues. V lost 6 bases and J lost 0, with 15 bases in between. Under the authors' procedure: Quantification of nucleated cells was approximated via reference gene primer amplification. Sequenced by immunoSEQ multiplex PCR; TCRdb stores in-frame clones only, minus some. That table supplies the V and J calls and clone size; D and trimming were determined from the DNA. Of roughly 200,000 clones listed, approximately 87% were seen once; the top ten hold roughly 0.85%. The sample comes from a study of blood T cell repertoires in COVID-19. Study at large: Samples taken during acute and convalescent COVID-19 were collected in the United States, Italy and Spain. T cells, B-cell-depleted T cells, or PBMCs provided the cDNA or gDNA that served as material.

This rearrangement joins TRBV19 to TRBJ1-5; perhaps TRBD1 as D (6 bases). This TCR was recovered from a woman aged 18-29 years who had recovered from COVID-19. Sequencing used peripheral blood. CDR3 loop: CASRPRGGNSNQPQHF. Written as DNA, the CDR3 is TGTGCCAGTAGACCAAGGGGGGGTAATAGCAATCAGCCCCAGCATTTT.